A single sample is the source of the 28 T cell receptor beta chains below, sequenced in a study of cytomegalovirus exposure and HLA in healthy donors. This PCR relied on a set of 60 Vbeta primers and 13 Jbeta primers. Here immunoSEQ multiplex PCR was the method, and the copy in TCRdb shows in-frame clones only, minus some. The repertoire includes 97,000 or so clones, 70% to 90% of them detected once, and approximately 2.4% sits in the top ten. Sequenced: PBMCs. All receptors derive from a man in his forties in good health and CMV-seronegative.

As to this clone: The junction departs from the called germline gene at one end, perhaps through a read error. J is TRBJ1-2 and V is TRBV7-9; D might be TRBD1 (5 bases). Germline V lookup: CDR1 SEHNR, CDR2 FQNEAQ (reference sequence). The CDR3 has 13 amino acids. The CDR3 coding sequence is TGTTCCAGCAGCCCGGGGGGTAACTATGGCTACACCTTC. Its translation: CSSSPGGNYGYTF.

The chain carries TRBV5-4 and TRBJ2-3; no reliable D call. Germline CDR1 is SGHNT and CDR2 is YYREEE (reference sequence). V was trimmed by 0 bases and J by 0 bases, leaving 17 bases between them. CDR3 size: 18 residues. The CDR3 loop reads CASSLALSAVSSTDTQYF. The CDR3 region has the DNA TGTGCCAGCAGCTTGGCCCTCTCTGCGGTATCTAGCACAGATACGCAGTATTTT.

In its sample, this clone was seen once. J is TRBJ1-1 and V is TRBV21-1; the table names TRBD1, a call not compared with the DNA. TRBV21-1 is shown as a pseudogene. The CDR3 runs 16 residues. CDR3 DNA sequence: TGTGCCAGCAGCAAAGAGGTACAGGGATCGAACACTGAAGCTTTCTTT. Translated: CASSKEVQGSNTEAFF.

Here the CDR3 reads CASSPHGTSVGEQYF. As DNA, the CDR3 is TGTGCCAGCAGTCCCCATGGGACTAGCGTGGGCGAGCAGTACTTC. The chain has TRBV27 and TRBJ2-7, with TRBD2 matching 10 bases. This CDR3 region has 15 residues. The trim removed 5 bases at V and 6 bases at J, leaving 10 bases unmatched. CDR1 is MNHEY, CDR2 SMNVEV, per germline (reference sequence).

The rearrangement links TRBV6-1 to TRBJ2-5; D is uncertain. The DNA matches TRBJ2-7 better at its end, which makes the J call doubtful. The CDR3 runs to 14 residues. CDR1 and CDR2 (germline): MNHNS, SASEGT. CDR3 DNA sequence: TGTGCCAGCCGGGTTTCAAGGTCCCCCTACGAGCAGTACTTC. Translating gives CASRVSRSPYEQYF.

The chain combines TRBV27 with TRBJ2-3, with TRBD1 identical over 8 bases. In germline, CDR1 is MNHEY, CDR2 SMNVEV (reference sequence). With V trimmed by 5 bases and J by 2 bases, 3 bases remained unmatched. This CDR3 comprises 14 residues. CDR3 bases: TGTGCCAGCAGTGCGGACAGGGCCACAGATACGCAGTATTTT. Protein product: CASSADRATDTQYF.

This chain uses TRBV5-8 with TRBJ1-2, with 7 bases lining up with TRBD1. The CDR3 is made up of 15 amino acids. Germline CDR1 and CDR2: SGHTS and YDEGEE. The V gene end was trimmed by 4 bases and the J gene end by 2 bases; junction bases not matched to a gene: 8. CDR3 residues: CASSKTGTVNYGYTF. As DNA, the CDR3 is TGTGCCAGCAGCAAGACAGGGACTGTGAACTATGGCTACACCTTC. The variable domain in full, completed from reference TRBV5-8 and TRBJ1-2, reads EAGVTQSPTHLIKTRGQQATLRCSPISGHTSVYWYQQALGLGLQFLLWYDEGEERNRGNFPPRFSGRQFPNYSSELNVNALELEDSALYLCASSKTGTVNYGYTFGSGTRLTVV.

This sequence joins TRBV5-1 and TRBJ1-3; TRBD1 is a possible D gene (5 bases). Germline CDR1 reads SGHRS; CDR2 reads YFSETQ. This CDR3 has 14 amino acids. V was shortened by 7 bases and J by 0 bases, with 11 bases between the two germline ends. The CDR3 nucleotides are TGCGCCAGCTGTCCGGGACTCTCTGGAAACACCATATATTTT. Its protein is CASCPGLSGNTIYF.

Here the CDR3 DNA reads TGCGCCAGCAGCCTAACAATGGGGGCGGGTGGCTACACCTTC. As protein: CASSLTMGAGGYTF. The rearrangement links TRBV5-1 to TRBJ1-2, with D possibly matching TRBD1 (6 bases). The CDR3 runs 14 residues. In germline, CDR1 is SGHRS, CDR2 YFSETQ. Trimming cost V 4 bases and J 7 bases, with 17 bases left between them.

A single count supports this clone. The chain links TRBV11-2 to TRBJ1-2, with D unresolved. The CDR3 runs to 13 residues. Trimming pared 1 base from V and 6 bases from J, leaving 9 bases between. In germline, CDR1 is SGHAT, CDR2 FQNNGV. The CDR3 sequence: CASSLVLGDGYTF. The CDR3 nucleotides read TGTGCCAGCAGCTTAGTATTGGGAGATGGCTACACCTTC.

The chain's CDR3 is CASSSVQDWDGELFF. CDR3 DNA: TGTGCCAGCAGTTCCGTACAGGATTGGGACGGGGAGCTGTTTTTT. This chain uses TRBV6-5 with TRBJ2-2; D perhaps matches TRBD1 (5 bases). The germline V gene has CDR1 MNHEY and CDR2 SVGAGI. V dropped 4 bases and J dropped 7 bases, with 16 bases sitting between them. The length of the CDR3 is 15 residues.

The rearrangement joins TRBV30 to TRBJ1-1, with TRBD1 matching over 8 bases. Trimming took 5 bases from V and 0 from J; bases not matched to a gene: 26. Germline-derived CDR1 and CDR2 are GTSNPN and SVGIG (reference sequence). The CDR3 consists of 21 residues. In DNA, the CDR3 is TGTGCCTGGCATTTAAAACCGGGACAGGAGTTCTATCTCGTCATGAACACTGAAGCTTTCTTT. Translating it yields CAWHLKPGQEFYLVMNTEAFF.

This CDR3 reads CASSSRQGGDYGYTF. CDR3 nucleotide sequence: TGCGCCAGCAGCTCTAGACAGGGCGGCGACTATGGCTACACCTTC. The chain carries TRBV5-1 and TRBJ1-2; 7 bases line up with TRBD1. CDR1 and CDR2 from the germline V gene are SGHRS and YFSETQ. V was pared by 3 bases and J by 3 bases, with 8 bases of the junction left unmatched. The CDR3 totals 15 residues.

This clone appeared a few times. The chain joins TRBV4-1 to TRBJ1-1; 8 nucleotides agree with TRBD1. The CDR3 is 16 residues long. V lost 1 base and J lost 6; bases outside the gene matches: 10. Germline loops: CDR1 MGHRA, CDR2 YSYEKL. The CDR3 sequence is CASSQVYRGTVPEAFF. The CDR3 DNA reads as TGCGCCAGCAGCCAAGTCTACAGGGGGACCGTCCCTGAAGCTTTCTTT.

This chain uses TRBV27 with TRBJ1-2, with 7 bases lining up with TRBD1. J lost 4 bases, V lost 5 bases, and 7 bases had no gene match. Germline-derived CDR1 and CDR2 are MNHEY and SMNVEV (reference sequence). The CDR3 extends over 14 amino acids. CDR3 nucleotide sequence: TGTGCCAGCAGTCCCGGGACAGCCCTCTATGGCTACACCTTC. It encodes CASSPGTALYGYTF.

This clone was picked up a small number of times. The chain combines TRBV7-3 with TRBJ1-1; D might be TRBD1 (6 bases). This CDR3 has 13 amino acids. V dropped 5 bases and J dropped 4 bases, with 11 bases sitting between them. The germline gives CDR1 SGHTA, CDR2 FQGTGA. The CDR3, as DNA: TGTGCCAGCAGCCTTACAGGGACCACTGAAGCTTTCTTT. Translating it yields CASSLTGTTEAFF.

This chain uses TRBV9 with TRBJ1-4; TRBD1 aligns across 7 bases. With V trimmed by 3 bases and J by 3 bases, 5 bases remained unmatched. The CDR3 length is 15 residues. CDR1 is SGDLS, CDR2 YYNGEE, per germline. CDR3 sequence: CASSGGGLANEKLFF. The CDR3 nucleotides are TGTGCCAGCAGCGGAGGGGGCTTGGCTAATGAAAAACTGTTTTTT.

The chain joins TRBV5-1 to TRBJ2-7; the D gene is possibly TRBD2 (6 bases). Per the germline V gene, CDR1 is SGHRS and CDR2 is YFSETQ. V lost 7 bases and J lost 7, with 15 bases in between. The CDR3 has 12 amino acids. The CDR3 protein is CASHLREKEQYF. CDR3 sequence (DNA): TGCGCCAGCCACCTCCGGGAGAAAGAGCAGTACTTC.

The V and J genes are TRBV7-2 and TRBJ2-3; 10 bases agree with TRBD2. The germline CDR1 and CDR2 sequences are SGHTA and FQGNSA. J gave up 2 bases and V 5 bases, and 10 bases lay outside the gene matches. This CDR3 has 17 amino acids. The chain's CDR3 is CASSPLSSGGTTDTQYF. CDR3 DNA: TGTGCCAGCAGCCCACTTAGTAGCGGGGGGACCACAGATACGCAGTATTTT.

The chain links TRBV5-6 to TRBJ1-2, with a tentative D call TRBD1 (5 bases). The germline gives CDR1 SGHDT, CDR2 YYEEEE. V gave up 2 bases and J gave up 8 bases, with 16 bases separating them. This CDR3 is 14 amino acids long. The CDR3 protein is CASSFRSGLQGYTF. CDR3 coding DNA: TGTGCCAGCAGCTTTCGGTCAGGGCTACAGGGCTACACCTTC.

The V and J genes are TRBV19 and TRBJ1-4; D possibly corresponds to TRBD1 (5 bases). Germline CDR1 LNHDA, CDR2 SQIVND (reference sequence). This CDR3 spans 14 amino acids. V lost 2 bases, J lost 2 bases, and 6 bases lay in between. CDR3 residues: CASSIWGTNEKLFF. DNA for the CDR3: TGTGCCAGTAGTATATGGGGCACTAATGAAAAACTGTTTTTT.

The chain joins TRBV11-3 to TRBJ2-7; 8 bases map to TRBD1. The CDR3 contains 15 residues. J was trimmed by 3 bases and V by 5 bases; bases with no gene match: 9. The germline gives CDR1 SGHNT, CDR2 YENEEA. The CDR3 DNA follows: TGTGCCAGCAGCATCCGACAGGGGCTAGACTACGAGCAGTACTTC. Protein sequence: CASSIRQGLDYEQYF. Looking up the rest from reference TRBV11-3 and TRBJ2-7 gives the full variable domain: EAGVVQSPRYKIIEKKQPVAFWCNPISGHNTLYWYLQNLGQGPELLIRYENEEAVDDSQLPKDRFSAERLKGVDSTLKIQPAELGDSAVYLCASSIRQGLDYEQYFGPGTRLTVT.

There are a few counts of this clone. The chain combines TRBV5-1 with TRBJ1-4, with D tentatively TRBD1 (6 bases). The CDR3 loop spans 16 amino acids. The germline V gene has CDR1 SGHRS and CDR2 YFSETQ. V lost 0 bases, J lost 4 bases, and 13 bases lay in between. The CDR3 DNA is TGCGCCAGCAGCTTGGGATTTAGAGGGGGTAATGAAAAACTGTTTTTT. This encodes CASSLGFRGGNEKLFF.

This clone was recorded only once. The V gene is TRBV6-6, the J gene TRBJ2-1, with 9 nucleotides matching TRBD1. This CDR3 is built from 15 residues. Trimming took 8 bases from V and 8 from J; bases not matched to a gene: 13. CDR1 and CDR2 from the germline V gene are MNHNY and SVGAGI (reference sequence). CDR3 sequence (DNA): TGTGCCAGCGCAGGAGCTACAGGGGGCACGGATGAGCAGTTCTTC. Protein product: CASAGATGGTDEQFF.

CDR3 nucleotides: TGTGCCAGCAGCCAGAGGCGCGGCCAGACTGAAAAACTGTTTTTT. Translated: CASSQRRGQTEKLFF. V is TRBV7-2 and J is TRBJ1-4, with D unresolved. Germline lookup yields CDR1 SGHTA and CDR2 FQGNSA. With 5 bases removed from V and 7 bases from J, the gap between germline ends came to 17 bases. This CDR3 has 15 amino acids. Using reference TRBV7-2 and TRBJ1-4 for the parts outside the CDR3, the full variable domain is GAGVSQSPSNKVTEKGKDVELRCDPISGHTALYWYRQSLGQGLEFLIYFQGNSAPDKSGLPSDRFSAERTGGSVSTLTIQRTQQEDSAVYLCASSQRRGQTEKLFFGSGTQLSVL.

V gene TRBV4-1 combines with J gene TRBJ1-2; the D is unclear. Per the germline V gene, CDR1 is MGHRA and CDR2 is YSYEKL. The CDR3 length is 13 residues. V gave up 2 bases and J gave up 6 bases, with 10 bases separating them. CDR3 amino acids: CASSQTQEDGYTF. In DNA, the CDR3 is TGCGCCAGCAGCCAAACTCAGGAGGATGGCTACACCTTC.

The V gene is TRBV9, the J gene TRBJ2-1, with a tentative D call TRBD2 (6 bases). Trimming shortened V by 0 bases and J by 4 bases, and 17 bases separated the two germline ends. This CDR3 spans 17 amino acids. CDR1 is SGDLS and CDR2 is YYNGEE in the germline V gene. CDR3 in DNA: TGTGCCAGCAGCGTAGACCACCCGGGGGACTTTTACAATGAGCAGTTCTTC. It encodes CASSVDHPGDFYNEQFF.

The gene calls are TRBV4-1 and TRBJ1-2; D is unresolved. V was pared by 4 bases and J by 3 bases, with 15 bases between. The germline gives CDR1 MGHRA, CDR2 YSYEKL. The CDR3 has 15 residues. The CDR3 DNA reads TGCGCCAGCAGCCTTTTGGGGAGTTCGGACTATGGCTACACCTTC. It specifies CASSLLGSSDYGYTF.